This T cell receptor (beta chain) was documented in a study of blood T cell repertoires in COVID-19. Study at large: The origin of the acute and convalescent COVID-19 samples was the United States, Italy and Spain. In each case, the material was cDNA or gDNA derived from T cells, B-cell-depleted T cells, or PBMCs.

During active infection, Seattle patients enrolled and were then monitored through disease. Trimming removed 5 bases from V and 3 bases from J, with 10 bases in between. In germline, CDR1 is SGHTA, CDR2 FQGTGA. CDR3 length: 13 residues. Per the original methods: Cell counts per sample came from amplifying reference gene primers. Sequencing used immunoSEQ multiplex PCR; TCRdb keeps in-frame clones, though not all of them. V, J and clone size reflect that table, while D and trimming were determined from the DNA. This sample has 250,000 or so clones, with approximately 90% found just once. The sequenced material came from peripheral blood. The TCR was taken from a man aged 30-40 years with COVID-19, enrolled during active disease. This chain joins TRBV7-3 and TRBJ1-1, with D perhaps matching TRBD1 (6 bases). CDR3 region: CASSKGQYTEAFF. The CDR3 coding sequence is TGTGCCAGCAGCAAAGGACAGTACACTGAAGCTTTCTTT.